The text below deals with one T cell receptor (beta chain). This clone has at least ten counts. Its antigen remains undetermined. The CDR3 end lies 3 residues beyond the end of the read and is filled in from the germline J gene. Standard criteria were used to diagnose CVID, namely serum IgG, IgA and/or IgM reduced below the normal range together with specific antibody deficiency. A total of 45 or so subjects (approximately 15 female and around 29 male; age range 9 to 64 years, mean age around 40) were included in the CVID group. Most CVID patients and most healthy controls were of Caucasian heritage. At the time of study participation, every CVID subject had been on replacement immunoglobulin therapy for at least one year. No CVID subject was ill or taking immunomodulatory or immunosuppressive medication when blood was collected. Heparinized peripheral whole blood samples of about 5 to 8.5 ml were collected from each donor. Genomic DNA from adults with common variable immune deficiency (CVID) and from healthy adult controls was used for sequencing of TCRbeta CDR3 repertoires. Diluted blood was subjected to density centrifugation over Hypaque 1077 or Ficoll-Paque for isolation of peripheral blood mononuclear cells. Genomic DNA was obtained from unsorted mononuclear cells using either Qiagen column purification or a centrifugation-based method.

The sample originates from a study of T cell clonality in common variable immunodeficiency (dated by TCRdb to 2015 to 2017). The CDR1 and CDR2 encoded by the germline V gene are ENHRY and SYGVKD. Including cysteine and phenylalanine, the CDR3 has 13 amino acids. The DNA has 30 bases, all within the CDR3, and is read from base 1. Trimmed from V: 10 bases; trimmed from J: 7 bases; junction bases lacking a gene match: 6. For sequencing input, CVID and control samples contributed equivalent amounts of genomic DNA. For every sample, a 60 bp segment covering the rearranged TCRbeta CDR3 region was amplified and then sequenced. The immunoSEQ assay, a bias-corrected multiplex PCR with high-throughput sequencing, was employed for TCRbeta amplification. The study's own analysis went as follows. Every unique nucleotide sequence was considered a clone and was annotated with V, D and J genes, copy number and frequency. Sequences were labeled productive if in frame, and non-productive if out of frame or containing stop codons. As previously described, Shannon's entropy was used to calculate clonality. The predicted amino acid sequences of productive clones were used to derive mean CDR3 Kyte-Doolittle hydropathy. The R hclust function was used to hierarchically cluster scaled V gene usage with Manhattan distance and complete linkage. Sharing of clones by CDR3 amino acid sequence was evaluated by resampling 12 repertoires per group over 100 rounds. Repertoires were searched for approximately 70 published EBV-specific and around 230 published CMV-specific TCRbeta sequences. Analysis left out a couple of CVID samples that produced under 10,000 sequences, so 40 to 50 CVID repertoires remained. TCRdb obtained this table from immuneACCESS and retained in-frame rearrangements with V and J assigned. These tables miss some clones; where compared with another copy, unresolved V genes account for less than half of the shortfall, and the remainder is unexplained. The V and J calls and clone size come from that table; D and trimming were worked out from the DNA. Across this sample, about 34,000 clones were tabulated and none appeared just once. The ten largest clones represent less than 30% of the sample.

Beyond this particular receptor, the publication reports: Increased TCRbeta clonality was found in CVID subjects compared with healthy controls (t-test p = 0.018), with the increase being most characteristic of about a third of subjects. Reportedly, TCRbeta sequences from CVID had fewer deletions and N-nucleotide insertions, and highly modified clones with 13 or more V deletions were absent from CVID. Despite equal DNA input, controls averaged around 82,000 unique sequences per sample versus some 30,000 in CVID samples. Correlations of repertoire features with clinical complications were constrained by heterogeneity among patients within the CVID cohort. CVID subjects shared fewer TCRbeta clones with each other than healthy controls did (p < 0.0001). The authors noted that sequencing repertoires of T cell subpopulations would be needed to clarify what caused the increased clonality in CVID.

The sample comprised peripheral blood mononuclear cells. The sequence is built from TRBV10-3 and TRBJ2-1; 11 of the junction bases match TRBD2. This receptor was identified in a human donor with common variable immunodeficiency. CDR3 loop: CATLAGGPNEQFF. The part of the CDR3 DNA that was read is TGTGCCACGTTAGCGGGAGGGCCTAATGAG.